This T cell receptor beta chain was recovered during a study of CD8+ T cells in alopecia areata. In its sample, this clone was seen a few times. CDR3 length: 12 residues. Germline values: CDR1 SGHRS, CDR2 YFSETQ. Trimming cost V 2 bases and J 3 bases, with 5 bases left between them. It was cDNA, reverse transcribed from extracted RNA, that served as the sequencing template. This table comes from immunoSEQ multiplex PCR, and its TCRdb copy is limited to in-frame clones, with some not included. This table has 90,000 to 150,000 clones, more than 30% appearing once. Sequenced material: CD4+ T cells sorted from blood. This clonotype originated in a human donor with alopecia areata. V is TRBV5-1 and J is TRBJ1-1; a possible D gene is TRBD1 (5 bases). Written as DNA, the CDR3 is TGCGCCAGCAGCTTCAGGGACACTGAAGCTTTCTTT. Translating gives CASSFRDTEAFF. Using reference TRBV5-1 and TRBJ1-1 for the parts outside the CDR3, the full variable domain is KAGVTQTPRYLIKTRGQQVTLSCSPISGHRSVSWYQQTPGQGLQFLFEYFSETQRNKGNFPGRFSGRQFSNSRSEMNVSTLELGDSALYLCASSFRDTEAFFGQGTRLTVV.